This T cell receptor beta chain was identified in a study of metastatic and nonmetastatic thyroid tumors (TCRdb year 2020). For the study in its entirety: For patients with malignant and with benign thyroid disease, the researchers compared repertoires between peripheral blood samples and tumor or nodule tissue samples.

Receptors were amplified or captured by PCR. Instrument on record: Illumina HiSeq 4000. High-throughput sequencing was used to profile the TCR beta-chain CDR3 region of each patient. Per the original workflow: CDR3 differences across clinicopathological groups were used to build a classifier for discriminating distant-metastatic papillary thyroid cancer patients. The Shannon index was used to assess repertoire diversity, and the Morisita-Horn index was used to assess tumor-blood repertoire similarity. TCRdb reran the public reads through fastp at Q25 and MiXCR, keeping productive beta chains. These V and J calls rely on TCRdb rather than the paper's analysis. The sample yields tens of thousands of clones; roughly 4% were counted once. 8.5% to 10% of the sample rests with the top ten. Paper-wide results and their limitations: TCR beta diversity was reported as significantly higher in malignant tumors than in benign nodules, in both blood and tumor samples.

No treatment had been received by any patient before thyroid surgery. Using T-cell receptor beta sequencing, the researchers looked back retrospectively at clinical samples from patients, gathered between about 2012 and 2019. This clone was seen ten or more times. Its antigen is unknown. No quality values exist for individual bases; no much larger clone is one base distant. The specimen sequenced was blood. This clonotype was sampled from a female donor with papillary thyroid cancer or a benign thyroid nodule (not recorded which). Some clones in this sample may be carry-over from other donors' samples.

The CDR3 is CASSVDSDNEQFF. In nucleotides, the sequence is TGTGCCAGCAGCGTAGATTCGGACAATGAGCAGTTCTTC. Recombination joined TRBV9 with TRBJ2-1; the D gene assignment is ambiguous. Trimming costs V 0 bases and J 5 bases, and their ends lie 6 bases apart. The CDR3 sequence holds 13 residues, the cysteine and phenylalanine included. Only the CDR3 portion is preserved as DNA: 39 bases, with reading frame beginning at the first base. The germline V gene specifies SGDLS as CDR1 and YYNGEE as CDR2.